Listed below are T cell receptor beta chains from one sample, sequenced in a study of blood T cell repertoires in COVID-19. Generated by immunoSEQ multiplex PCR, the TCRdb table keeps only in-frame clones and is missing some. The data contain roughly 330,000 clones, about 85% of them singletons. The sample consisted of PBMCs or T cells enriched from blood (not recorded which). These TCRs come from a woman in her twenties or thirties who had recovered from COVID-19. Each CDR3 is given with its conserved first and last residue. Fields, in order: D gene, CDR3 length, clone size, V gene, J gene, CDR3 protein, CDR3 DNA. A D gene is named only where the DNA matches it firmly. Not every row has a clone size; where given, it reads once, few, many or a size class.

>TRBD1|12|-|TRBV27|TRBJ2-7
CASRGQVPEQYF
TGTGCCAGCAGAGGACAGGTCCCCGAGCAGTACTTC
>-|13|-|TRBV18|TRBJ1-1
CASSPGRNTEAFF
TGTGCCAGCTCACCAGGGAGGAACACTGAAGCTTTCTTT
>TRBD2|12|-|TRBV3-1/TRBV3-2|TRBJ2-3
CASSHGRGTQYF
TGTGCCAGCAGCCACGGGAGGGGTACGCAGTATTTT
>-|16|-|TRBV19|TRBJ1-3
CASSIDLLSRARTIYF
TGTGCCAGTAGTATCGACTTACTAAGCAGGGCGCGGACCATATATTTT
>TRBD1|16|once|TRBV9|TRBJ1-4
CASRKRVGQGREKLFF
TGTGCCAGCAGGAAGAGGGTGGGACAGGGTAGGGAAAAACTGTTTTTT
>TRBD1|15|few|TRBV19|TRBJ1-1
CASSPLDRGHTEAFF
TGTGCCAGTAGTCCCCTGGACAGGGGGCATACTGAAGCTTTCTTT
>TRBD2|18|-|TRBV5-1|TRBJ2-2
CASSSPGLAGGYTGELFF
TGCGCCAGCAGCTCGCCGGGACTAGCGGGGGGATACACCGGGGAGCTGTTTTTT
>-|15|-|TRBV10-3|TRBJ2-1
CAISAQSPSYNEQFF
TGTGCCATCAGTGCCCAAAGCCCCTCCTACAATGAGCAGTTCTTC
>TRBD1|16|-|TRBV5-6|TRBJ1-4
CASSPRGGRGDEKLFF
TGTGCCAGCAGCCCCCGAGGGGGCCGCGGGGATGAAAAACTGTTTTTT
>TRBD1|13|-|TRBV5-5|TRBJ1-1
CASSTGVRAEAFF
TGTGCCAGCAGTACAGGGGTTCGCGCTGAAGCTTTCTTT
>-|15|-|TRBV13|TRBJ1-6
CASSLAGRGDSPLHF
TGTGCCAGCAGCTTAGCGGGGCGGGGGGATTCACCCCTCCACTTT
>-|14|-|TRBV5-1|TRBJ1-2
CASSLAPGNYGYTF
TGCGCCAGCAGCTTGGCTCCAGGGAACTATGGCTACACCTTC
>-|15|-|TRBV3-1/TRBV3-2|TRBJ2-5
CASSQVAGKQETQYF
TGTGCCAGCAGCCAAGTTGCGGGGAAACAAGAGACCCAGTACTTC
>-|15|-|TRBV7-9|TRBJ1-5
CASSLGGVSNQPQHF
TGTGCCAGCAGCTTAGGGGGGGTTAGCAATCAGCCCCAGCATTTT
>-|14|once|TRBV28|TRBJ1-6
CASSYPEANSPLHF
TGTGCCAGCAGTTATCCCGAAGCTAATTCACCCCTCCACTTT
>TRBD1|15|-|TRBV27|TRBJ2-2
CAVQPGTGVPGELFF
TGTGCCGTTCAACCCGGGACAGGGGTCCCCGGGGAGCTGTTTTTT
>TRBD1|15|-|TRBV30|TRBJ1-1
CAWNARTGFDTEAFF
TGTGCCTGGAATGCCCGGACAGGGTTTGACACTGAAGCTTTCTTT
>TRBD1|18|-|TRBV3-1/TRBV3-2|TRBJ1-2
CASSQDRPDRRYLYGYTF
TGTGCCAGCAGCCAAGATCGTCCGGACAGGCGATATTTATATGGCTACACCTTC
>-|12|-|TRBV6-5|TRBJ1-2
CASRETDYGYTF
TGTGCCAGCAGGGAGACAGACTATGGCTACACCTTC
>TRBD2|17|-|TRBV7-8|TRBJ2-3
CASSPGTSGDFTDTQYF
TGTGCCAGCAGCCCCGGGACTAGCGGGGACTTCACAGATACGCAGTATTTT
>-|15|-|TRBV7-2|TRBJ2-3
CASKSQGGSTDTQYF
TGTGCCAGCAAAAGTCAGGGGGGAAGCACAGATACGCAGTATTTT
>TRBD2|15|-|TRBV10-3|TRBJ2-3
CAISEPKVGGSAQYF
TGTGCCATCAGTGAGCCAAAAGTCGGGGGGTCGGCGCAGTATTTT
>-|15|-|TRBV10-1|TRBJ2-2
CASSETGTGTGELFF
TGCGCCAGCAGTGAGACAGGGACGGGGACCGGGGAGCTGTTTTTT